The 28 T cell receptor beta chains below were found in one sample sequenced in a study of blood T cell repertoires in COVID-19. Assay used: immunoSEQ multiplex PCR; TCRdb lists only in-frame clones, some missing. The table lists under 55,000 clones, more than 90% of them singletons. Material: peripheral blood. All receptors come from a human donor in a cohort sampled during active COVID-19.

This sequence joins TRBV12-5 and TRBJ1-3, with D possibly TRBD1 on 6 matching bases. Germline V gene sequence: CDR1 LGHNT, CDR2 FRNRAP. The V end lost 5 bases, the J end lost 10 bases, and 12 bases lay between the germline ends. CDR3 length: 12 residues. CDR3 protein: CASGLTGRTIYF. CDR3 sequence (DNA): TGTGCTAGTGGTCTGACAGGCCGGACCATATATTTT.

CDR3 loop: CASSFTGPPDTQYF. In DNA form, the CDR3 reads TGTGCCAGCAGCTTCACGGGTCCCCCAGATACGCAGTATTTT. The rearrangement uses TRBV9 and TRBJ2-3; D is unresolved. The germline gives CDR1 SGDLS, CDR2 YYNGEE. V was trimmed by 4 bases and J by 4 bases, leaving 13 bases between them. CDR3 size: 14 residues.

The chain uses TRBV30 and TRBJ1-6; D is unresolved. V was trimmed by 0 bases and J by 7 bases, leaving 10 bases between them. Per the germline V gene, CDR1 is GTSNPN and CDR2 is SVGIG (reference sequence). This CDR3 spans 14 amino acids. DNA for the CDR3: TGTGCCTGGAGTGTACGGTCCCAAAATTCACCCCTCCACTTT. Amino acids: CAWSVRSQNSPLHF.

The J gene is TRBJ1-5, the V gene TRBV18; D might be TRBD1 (6 bases). This CDR3 spans 16 amino acids. V dropped 2 bases and J dropped 6 bases, with 17 bases sitting between them. Germline values: CDR1 KGHSH, CDR2 LQKENI. Written as DNA, the CDR3 is TGTGCCAGCTCACCATCCGGGACCCTGGGGGCTCAGCCCCAGCATTTT. It yields the protein CASSPSGTLGAQPQHF.

V gene TRBV24-1 combines with J gene TRBJ1-4; 9 nucleotides align to TRBD1. Germline V gene sequence: CDR1 KGHDR, CDR2 SFDVKD. Trimming at V came to 5 bases and at J to 2 bases, leaving 8 bases not matched to a gene. The CDR3 has 17 residues. In DNA, the CDR3 is TGTGCCACCAGTGTCCCTCGACAGGGGGTCACTAATGAAAAACTGTTTTTT. This gives the protein CATSVPRQGVTNEKLFF.

This clone turned up a few times. J is TRBJ2-7 and V is TRBV2; 8 bases map to TRBD1. V was pared by 6 bases and J by 3 bases, with 7 bases of the junction left unmatched. This CDR3 has 14 amino acids. Germline CDR1 and CDR2: SNHLY and FYNNEI. The CDR3 reads CASRTTGVGYEQYF. CDR3 bases: TGTGCCAGCAGGACGACAGGGGTTGGCTACGAGCAGTACTTC.

This sequence joins TRBV7-9 and TRBJ1-2, with 9 positions matching TRBD1. Per germline, CDR1 SEHNR and CDR2 FQNEAQ (reference sequence). The J segment lost 0 bases and the V segment lost 2 bases, leaving 10 bases of the junction unmatched. The CDR3 loop spans 18 amino acids. CDR3 region: CASSLPRDRAASNYGYTF. CDR3 nucleotide sequence: TGTGCCAGCAGCTTACCCCGGGACAGGGCCGCCTCTAACTATGGCTACACCTTC.

The genes are TRBV10-1 and TRBJ1-1; D perhaps matches TRBD1 (5 bases). The length of the CDR3 is 12 residues. V lost 8 bases and J 8 bases, leaving 15 bases between the germline ends. CDR1 and CDR2 (germline): WNHNN, SYGVQD (reference sequence). CDR3 sequence (DNA): TGCGCCAGCGGACAAGACCCCTTCGAAGCTTTCTTT. Translation gives CASGQDPFEAFF.

The chain links TRBV9 to TRBJ2-1, with 8 positions matching TRBD1. V lost 4 bases and J lost 7; bases outside the gene matches: 7. Germline CDR1 is SGDLS and CDR2 is YYNGEE. The CDR3 has 14 residues. The CDR3 protein is CASSRGQGGNEQFF. CDR3 in DNA: TGTGCCAGCAGCAGAGGACAGGGTGGGAATGAGCAGTTCTTC.

The genes are TRBV24-1 and TRBJ2-3; a weak D match, TRBD2 (6 bases). Germline V gene data show CDR1 as KGHDR and CDR2 as SFDVKD. The CDR3 is 15 residues long. The V and J ends lost 3 bases and 0 bases respectively, with 9 bases between them. This chain's CDR3 is CATSDPGTSTDTQYF. CDR3 in DNA: TGTGCCACCAGTGATCCCGGGACTAGCACAGATACGCAGTATTTT.

V is TRBV3-1 (or the pseudogene TRBV3-2) and J is TRBJ1-6; the D is unclear. The germline V gene encodes CDR1 LGHDT and CDR2 YNNKEL (reference sequence). The germline V and J ends were trimmed by 4 bases and 10 bases, with 11 bases remaining between them. The CDR3 loop spans 13 amino acids. The CDR3 loop reads CASSLSLSSPLHF. The CDR3 region has the DNA TGTGCCAGCAGCCTTAGTTTGTCCTCACCCCTCCACTTT.

This sequence joins TRBV7-8 and TRBJ2-1, with 12 bases lining up with TRBD2. In germline, CDR1 is SGHVS, CDR2 FQNEAQ. With V trimmed by 1 base and J by 8 bases, 12 bases remained unmatched. This CDR3 has 18 amino acids. The CDR3 sequence: CASSLDRLAGASVYEQFF. DNA of the CDR3: TGTGCCAGCAGCTTAGATCGACTAGCGGGAGCATCTGTCTATGAGCAGTTCTTC.

The rearrangement links TRBV5-6 to TRBJ2-3, with a tentative D call TRBD2 (5 bases). This CDR3 spans 16 amino acids. CDR1 and CDR2 (germline): SGHDT, YYEEEE. Trimming took off 2 bases at V and 0 bases at J, with 13 bases between the two ends. CDR3 sequence: CASSLIGRTSTDTQYF. CDR3 in DNA: TGTGCCAGCAGCTTAATTGGGCGGACTAGCACAGATACGCAGTATTTT.

This chain links TRBV3-1 (or the pseudogene TRBV3-2) with TRBJ2-3; D possibly corresponds to TRBD2 (5 bases). The CDR3 sequence is 13 residues long. V was pared by 4 bases and J by 10 bases, with 15 bases between. CDR1 is LGHDT, CDR2 YNNKEL, per germline (reference sequence). The CDR3 DNA sequence: TGTGCCAGCAGCCTCAACGCGGGCCCAGCGCAGTATTTT. As protein: CASSLNAGPAQYF.

This chain joins TRBV5-5 and TRBJ1-2; D is ambiguous. V gave up 5 bases and J gave up 6 bases, with 17 bases separating them. The CDR3 has 14 residues. Looked up from germline, CDR1 is SGHKS and CDR2 is YYEKEE (reference sequence). The CDR3 DNA is TGTGCCAGCAGACATACGCCGGGCGGGGATGGCTACACCTTC. Amino acids: CASRHTPGGDGYTF.

CDR3 nucleotides: TGTGCCAGCAGTGAAATAGGGGTTAACTATGGCTACACCTTC. Amino acid sequence: CASSEIGVNYGYTF. The chain carries TRBV6-1 and TRBJ1-2, with D maybe TRBD1 (5 bases). The V gene's germline CDR1 is MNHNS and CDR2 SASEGT. This CDR3 contains 14 residues. Between the trimmed V and J ends, which lost 2 bases and 1 base, there was a span of 8 bases.

The rearrangement uses TRBV10-3 and TRBJ1-5; maybe TRBD1 (6 bases). CDR1 ENHRY and CDR2 SYGVKD come from the germline V gene. The CDR3 consists of 14 residues. V lost 8 bases to trimming and J lost 2 bases, with 13 bases between them. The CDR3 DNA follows: TGTGCCATCTCCGACTCAGGGGGCAATCAGCCCCAGCATTTT. Translating it yields CAISDSGGNQPQHF.

The chain recombines TRBV4-1 with TRBJ2-6; maybe TRBD2 (6 bases). Germline CDR1 MGHRA, CDR2 YSYEKL. V was pared by 3 bases and J by 3 bases, with 18 bases between. CDR3 length equals 18 residues. Written as DNA, the CDR3 is TGCGCCAGCAGCCAGATCGACATGGGACTTCTTGGGGCCAACGTCCTGACTTTC. Translated: CASSQIDMGLLGANVLTF.

This clone was recorded only once. This chain uses TRBV6-4 with TRBJ1-1; 8 bases map to TRBD1. Germline V CDR1 and CDR2: MRHNA, SNTAGT. Trimming removed 0 bases from V and 0 bases from J; junction bases left unmatched: 15. CDR3 length: 20 amino acids. The CDR3 sequence is CASSDSPLDRVLLMNTEAFF. CDR3 coding DNA: TGTGCCAGCAGTGACTCCCCCCTGGACAGGGTCCTACTAATGAACACTGAAGCTTTCTTT.

V and J are TRBV5-1 and TRBJ2-1, with TRBD2 matching over 8 bases. The CDR3 loop spans 17 amino acids. V lost 0 bases and J lost 3; bases outside the gene matches: 8. CDR1 is SGHRS and CDR2 is YFSETQ in the germline V gene. CDR3 nucleotides: TGCGCCAGCAGCTTGGCCGCAGGAGCGGGAGTCTACAATGAGCAGTTCTTC. As protein: CASSLAAGAGVYNEQFF.

V gene TRBV30 combines with J gene TRBJ2-5; 10 nucleotides agree with TRBD1. Germline V gene data show CDR1 as GTSNPN and CDR2 as SVGIG (reference sequence). The CDR3 covers 15 residues. The V and J ends lost 1 base and 4 bases, in that order; junction bases with no gene match: 6. The CDR3 sequence is CAWSGWDRGGETQYF. DNA of the CDR3: TGTGCCTGGAGTGGATGGGACAGGGGTGGAGAGACCCAGTACTTC.

The CDR3, as DNA: TGTGCCAGCAGTTTTGCAGGGAATGGCTACACCTTC. This sequence encodes CASSFAGNGYTF. This sequence joins TRBV12-3 or TRBV12-4 and TRBJ1-2, with D perhaps matching TRBD1 (5 bases). V lost 3 bases, J lost 6 bases, and 8 bases lay in between. This CDR3 spans 12 amino acids.

The chain uses TRBV2 and TRBJ2-7; maybe TRBD1 (5 bases). Germline CDR1 is SNHLY and CDR2 is FYNNEI. Trimming cost V 8 bases and J 0 bases, with 11 bases left between them. This CDR3 is built from 13 residues. The CDR3 coding sequence is TGTGCCAGCGGGCAGGGCTACTCCTACGAGCAGTACGTC. Its protein product is CASGQGYSYEQYV.

The chain carries TRBV6-6 and TRBJ1-1, with D maybe TRBD1 (5 bases). V was clipped by 5 bases and J by 1 base, with 14 bases between them. Germline loops: CDR1 MNHNY, CDR2 SVGAGI (reference sequence). The CDR3 is made up of 15 amino acids. Written as DNA, the CDR3 is TGTGCCAGCAGTCCCCGGGGGACGGGGAACACTGAAGCTTTCTTT. It yields the protein CASSPRGTGNTEAFF.

The V gene is TRBV7-3, the J gene TRBJ2-2, with D maybe TRBD1 (7 bases). Trimming pared 5 bases from V and 7 bases from J, leaving 17 bases between. CDR1 is SGHTA, CDR2 FQGTGA, per germline. The CDR3 runs to 15 residues. CDR3 nucleotide sequence: TGTGCCAGCAGCCCGCAGACAGGGAGGAGCGGGGAGCTGTTTTTT. This codes for CASSPQTGRSGELFF.

V is TRBV7-3 and J is TRBJ2-1; TRBD2 matches 14 bases. CDR1 and CDR2 (germline): SGHTA, FQGTGA. Germline trimming cut 4 bases from V and 9 bases from J; bases unmatched to any gene: 5. This CDR3 comprises 15 residues. CDR3 region: CASSSGGLAGGEQFF. In nucleotides, the CDR3 is TGTGCCAGCAGCTCCGGCGGACTAGCGGGAGGTGAGCAGTTCTTC.

The J gene is TRBJ2-3, the V gene TRBV11-2; the D gene is possibly TRBD1 (6 bases). Germline V gene data show CDR1 as SGHAT and CDR2 as FQNNGV. The length of the CDR3 is 16 residues. V was shortened by 6 bases and J by 0 bases, with 16 bases between the two germline ends. The CDR3 bases are TGTGCCAGCAGTATACTCAGGGACATCAGCACAGATACGCAGTATTTT. Translation: CASSILRDISTDTQYF. The full variable domain, completed using reference TRBV11-2 and TRBJ2-3, is EAGVAQSPRYKIIEKRQSVAFWCNPISGHATLYWYQQILGQGPKLLIQFQNNGVVDDSQLPKDRFSAERLKGVDSTLKIQPAKLEDSAVYLCASSILRDISTDTQYFGPGTRLTVL.

This chain links TRBV7-9 with TRBJ2-3; 7 bases match TRBD2. With V trimmed by 3 bases and J by 0 bases, 3 bases remained unmatched. The CDR3 spans 15 residues. The germline V gene has CDR1 SEHNR and CDR2 FQNEAQ (reference sequence). CDR3 residues: CASSLRAGSTDTQYF. DNA for the CDR3: TGTGCCAGCAGCTTGCGAGCGGGAAGCACAGATACGCAGTATTTT.